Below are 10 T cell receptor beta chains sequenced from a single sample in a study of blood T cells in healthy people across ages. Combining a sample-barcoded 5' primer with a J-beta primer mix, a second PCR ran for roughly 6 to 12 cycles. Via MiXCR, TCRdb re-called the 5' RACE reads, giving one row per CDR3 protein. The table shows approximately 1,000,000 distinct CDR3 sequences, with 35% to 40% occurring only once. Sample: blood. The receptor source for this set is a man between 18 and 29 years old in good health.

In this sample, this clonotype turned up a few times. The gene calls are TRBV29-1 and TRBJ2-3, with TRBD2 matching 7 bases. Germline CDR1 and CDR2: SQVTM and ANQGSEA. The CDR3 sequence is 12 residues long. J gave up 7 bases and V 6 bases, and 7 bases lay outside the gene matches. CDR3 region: CSVVGRAYTQYF. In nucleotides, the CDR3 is TGCAGCGTCGTGGGGAGGGCCTATACGCAGTATTTT.

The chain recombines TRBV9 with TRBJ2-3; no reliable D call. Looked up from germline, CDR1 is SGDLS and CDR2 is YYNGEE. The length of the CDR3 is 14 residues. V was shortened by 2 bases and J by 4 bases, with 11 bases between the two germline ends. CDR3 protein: CASSVNPGPDTQYF. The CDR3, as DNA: TGTGCCAGCAGCGTCAACCCGGGCCCAGATACGCAGTATTTT.

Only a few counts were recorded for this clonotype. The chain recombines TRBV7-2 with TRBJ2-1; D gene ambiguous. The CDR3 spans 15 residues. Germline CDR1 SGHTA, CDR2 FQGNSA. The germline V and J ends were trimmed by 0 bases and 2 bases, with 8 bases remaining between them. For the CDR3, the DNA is TGTGCCAGCAGCTTAGCAGCTACCGCCTACAATGAGCAGTTCTTC. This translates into CASSLAATAYNEQFF.

Written as DNA, the CDR3 is TGTGCCAGCAATCCACCTTACAGCTCCTACGAGCAGTACTTC. Translation: CASNPPYSSYEQYF. V usage is TRBV2 and J usage is TRBJ2-7; D is uncertain. The CDR3 length is 14 residues. Per the germline V gene, CDR1 is SNHLY and CDR2 is FYNNEI. With 7 bases removed from V and 0 bases from J, the gap between germline ends came to 13 bases.

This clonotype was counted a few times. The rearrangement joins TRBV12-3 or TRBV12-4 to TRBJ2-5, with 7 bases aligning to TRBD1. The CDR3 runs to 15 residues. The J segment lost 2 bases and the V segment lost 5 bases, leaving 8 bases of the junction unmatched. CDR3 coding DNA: TGTGCCAGCAGTGTCGGGACAGCCGCTCAAGAGACCCAGTACTTC. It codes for CASSVGTAAQETQYF.

Written as DNA, the CDR3 is TGTGCCAGCAGCAATCAGGGGAGGGCTAATGAAAAACTGTTTTTT. It encodes CASSNQGRANEKLFF. The gene calls are TRBV7-8 and TRBJ1-4; maybe TRBD1 (6 bases). Germline loops: CDR1 SGHVS, CDR2 FQNEAQ. The length of the CDR3 is 15 residues. The V end lost 5 bases, the J end lost 3 bases, and 13 bases lay between the germline ends.

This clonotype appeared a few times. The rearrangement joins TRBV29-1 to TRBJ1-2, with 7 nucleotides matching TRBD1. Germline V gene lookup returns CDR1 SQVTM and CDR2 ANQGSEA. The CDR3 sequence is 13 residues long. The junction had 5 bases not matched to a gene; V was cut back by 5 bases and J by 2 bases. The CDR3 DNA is TGCAGCGTTAAGTCGGGACAGAACTATGGCTACACCTTC. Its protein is CSVKSGQNYGYTF.

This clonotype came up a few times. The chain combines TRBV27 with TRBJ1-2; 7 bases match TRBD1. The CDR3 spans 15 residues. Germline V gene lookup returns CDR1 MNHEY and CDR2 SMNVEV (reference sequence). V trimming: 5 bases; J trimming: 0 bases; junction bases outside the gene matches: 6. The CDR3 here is CASSPPGQPNYGYTF. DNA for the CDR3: TGTGCCAGCAGTCCGCCGGGACAGCCTAACTATGGCTACACCTTC.

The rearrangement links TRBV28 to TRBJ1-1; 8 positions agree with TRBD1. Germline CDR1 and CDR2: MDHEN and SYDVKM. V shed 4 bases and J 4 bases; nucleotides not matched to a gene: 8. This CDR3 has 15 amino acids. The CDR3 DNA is TGTGCCAGCAGTTGGACAGGGTCTATGACCACTGAAGCTTTCTTT. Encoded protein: CASSWTGSMTTEAFF. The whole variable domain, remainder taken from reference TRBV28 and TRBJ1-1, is DVKVTQSSRYLVKRTGEKVFLECVQDMDHENMFWYRQDPGLGLRLIYFSYDVKMKEKGDIPEGYSVSREKKERFSLILESASTNQTSMYLCASSWTGSMTTEAFFGQGTRLTVV.

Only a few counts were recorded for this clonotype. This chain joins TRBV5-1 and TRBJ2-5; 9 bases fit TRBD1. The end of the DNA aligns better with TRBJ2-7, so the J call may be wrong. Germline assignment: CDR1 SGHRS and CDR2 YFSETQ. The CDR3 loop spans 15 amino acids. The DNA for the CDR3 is TGCGCCAGCAGCTTGGCGTCGGACAGGGGCTCCGAGCAGTACTTC. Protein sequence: CASSLASDRGSEQYF.